This TCR beta chain originates from a study of cytomegalovirus exposure and HLA in healthy donors listed by TCRdb under 2017. Background on the whole study: The 666 repertoires of the first cohort and the 120 validation repertoires were produced on the same platform, according to a later analysis. The aim of the study was to test whether cataloging public T cell receptors could identify signatures of past pathogen exposure. A separate validation cohort of roughly 110 different subjects was used in addition to the 666-subject first cohort. To predict cytomegalovirus infection status, the study combined high-throughput TCR immunosequencing, statistical association of individual TCRs with disease status, and machine learning.

What the work shows at the level of the full study, not this receptor alone: The authors suggested that the approach could potentially be generalized to other disease states and immunological phenotypes. A few of the identified cytomegalovirus-associated TCR beta chains were confirmed in vitro to be specific for cytomegalovirus antigens. The study listed 164 TCR beta chains as associated with cytomegalovirus. A later analysis had no HLA typing for the validation cohort, so co-occurrence there was scored across all 130 or so repertoires. A later analysis found that TCRs clustered in the first cohort also tended to co-occur in the roughly 120 validation repertoires, with 94% of cluster scores above 0. Cytomegalovirus status was reported to be diagnosed by the classifier with high specificity and sensitivity in both the original and validation cohorts. Most TCR sequences were seen in very few donors, while some public TCRs were found in many individuals.

This clone showed up just once. Its cognate antigen has yet to be identified. Qualities for individual bases were not recorded, and no much larger clone is one base off. Separate from the approximately 670-subject first cohort, the validation cohort of 90 to 150 subjects was the group to which the donors belonged. At the junction V is shortened by 8 bases and J by 5 bases, with 11 bases in between. CDR1 and CDR2 were assigned from the germline V gene (reference sequence) as GTSNPN and SVGIG. The CDR3 runs 11 residues from the cysteine to the phenylalanine. The CDR3 DNA has 33 bases and is translated from base 1. Libraries were built with the immunoSEQ multiplex PCR assay. The published analysis was carried out like this. A statistical classification framework was developed to diagnose cytomegalovirus status using the catalog of TCR beta chain sequences. The table was pulled from immuneACCESS by TCRdb, which kept in-frame rearrangements only. Such tables lose some clones; where checked, under half of the loss comes from unresolved V genes, and the rest has no known cause. That table is the source of V, J and clone size, and D and trimming were worked out from the DNA. Recorded for this sample are about 220,000 clones; roughly 84% of them occurred a single time. The ten largest clones represent around an eighth of the sample.

This sequence originates from a woman younger than 45 in good health and CMV-seropositive. The V gene is TRBV30 and the J gene is TRBJ2-3; no D gene can be assigned with confidence. Sequencing used PBMCs. The CDR3: CAREMGDTQYF. The DNA reads as follows: TGTGCCCGAGAAATGGGAGATACGCAGTATTTT.